Described below is a single T cell receptor beta chain sequence and its context. Preparing the TCRbeta library involved the use of unique molecular identifiers. TCRdb itself ran the PCR reads through MiXCR, one entry per CDR3 protein. The sample yields about 640,000 distinct CDR3 sequences, roughly 17% seen once. The sample belongs to a study of T-cell reconstitution after alpha-beta-depleted transplantation in children. This CDR3 is built from 12 residues. V was clipped by 3 bases and J by 11 bases, with 11 bases between them. The chain uses TRBV12-3 or TRBV12-4 and TRBJ1-5; the D gene is possibly TRBD1 (6 bases). The TCR originated in a human donor who donated a stem cell graft to a child with acute myeloid leukemia. The material was PBMCs from the stem cell graft donor, obtained from the stem cell graft. The CDR3 nucleotides read TGTGCCAGCAGTTTTATTGACAGGTCCCAGCATTTT. This encodes CASSFIDRSQHF.